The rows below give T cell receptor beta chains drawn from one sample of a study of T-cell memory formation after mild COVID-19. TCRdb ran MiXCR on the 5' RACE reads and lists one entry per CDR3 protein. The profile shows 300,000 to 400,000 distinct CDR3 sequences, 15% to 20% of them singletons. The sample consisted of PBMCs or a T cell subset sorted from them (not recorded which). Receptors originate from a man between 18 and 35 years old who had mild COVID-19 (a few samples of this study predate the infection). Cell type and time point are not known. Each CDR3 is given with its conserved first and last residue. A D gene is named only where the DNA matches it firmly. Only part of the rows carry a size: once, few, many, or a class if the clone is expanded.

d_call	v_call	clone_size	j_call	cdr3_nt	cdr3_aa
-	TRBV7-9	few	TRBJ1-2	TGTGCCAGCAGTCTCAGCCCTCGGACTGGCTACACCTTC	CASSLSPRTGYTF
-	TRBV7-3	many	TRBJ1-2	TGTGCCAGCAGCTCCGGACTGGGCTATGGCTACACCTTC	CASSSGLGYGYTF
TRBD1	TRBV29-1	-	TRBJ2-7	TGCAGCGTTGAGAGACCGGGACAGGGTCGTTACGAGCAGTACTTC	CSVERPGQGRYEQYF
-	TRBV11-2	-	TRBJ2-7	TGTGCCAGCAGCTCGCCGCTCCGGGACAACTACGAGCAGTACTTC	CASSSPLRDNYEQYF
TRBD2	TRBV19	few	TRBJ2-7	TGTGCCAGTAGTATAGGCCCAGCGGGGGCGTACGAGCAGTACTTC	CASSIGPAGAYEQYF
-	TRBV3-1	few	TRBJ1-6	TGTGCCAGCAGCCAAGAGGACACTAATTCACCCCTCCACTTT	CASSQEDTNSPLHF
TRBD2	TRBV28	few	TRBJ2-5	TGTGCCAGCAGTTTTCGGGGACTAGCGGGGTTGGAGACCCAGTACTTC	CASSFRGLAGLETQYF
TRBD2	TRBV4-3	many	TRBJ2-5	TGCGCCAGCAGCCAAGATATCCCGACTAGCGGGGCAGAGACCCAGTACTTC	CASSQDIPTSGAETQYF
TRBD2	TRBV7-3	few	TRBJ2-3	TGTGCCAGCAGCCTAGGAGCGGGGGGACTTGTCGGCACAGATACGCAGTATTTT	CASSLGAGGLVGTDTQYF
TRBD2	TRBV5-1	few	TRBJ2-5	TGCGCCAGCAGCGGGAGTAGCGGGACTAACCAAGAGACCCAGTACTTC	CASSGSSGTNQETQYF
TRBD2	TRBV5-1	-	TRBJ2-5	TGCGCCAGCAGCGATCGGCGGGGGAGTTGGGAGACCCAGTACTTC	CASSDRRGSWETQYF
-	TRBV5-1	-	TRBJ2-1	TGCGCCAGCAGCCGGGACTTGAGCTCCTACAATGAGCAGTTCTTC	CASSRDLSSYNEQFF
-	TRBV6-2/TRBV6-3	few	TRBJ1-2	TGTGCCAGCAGTTACGAAAACGTCCGGGACTACACCTTC	CASSYENVRDYTF
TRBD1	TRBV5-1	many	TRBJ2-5	TGCGCCAGCAGCTCGCCAGGGGGAGAGACCCAGTACTTC	CASSSPGGETQYF
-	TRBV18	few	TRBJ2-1	TGTGCCAGCTCACAACCGGGCCAAGGGGCCTACAATGAGCAGTTCTTC	CASSQPGQGAYNEQFF
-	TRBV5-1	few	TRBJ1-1	TGCGCCAGCACCCGTGGGGGGGGAAGGGAAACTGAAGCTTTCTTT	CASTRGGGRETEAFF
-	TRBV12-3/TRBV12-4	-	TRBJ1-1	TGTGCCAGCAGTTTGGCCTCGGGGACTGAAGCTTTCTTT	CASSLASGTEAFF
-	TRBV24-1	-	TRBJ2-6	TGTGCCACCAGTGATCCCAGGTCCGGGGCCAACGTCCTGACTTTC	CATSDPRSGANVLTF
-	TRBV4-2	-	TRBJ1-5	TGTGCCAGCAGCCAAGATCTAGGGTGGAATCAGCCCCAGCATTTT	CASSQDLGWNQPQHF